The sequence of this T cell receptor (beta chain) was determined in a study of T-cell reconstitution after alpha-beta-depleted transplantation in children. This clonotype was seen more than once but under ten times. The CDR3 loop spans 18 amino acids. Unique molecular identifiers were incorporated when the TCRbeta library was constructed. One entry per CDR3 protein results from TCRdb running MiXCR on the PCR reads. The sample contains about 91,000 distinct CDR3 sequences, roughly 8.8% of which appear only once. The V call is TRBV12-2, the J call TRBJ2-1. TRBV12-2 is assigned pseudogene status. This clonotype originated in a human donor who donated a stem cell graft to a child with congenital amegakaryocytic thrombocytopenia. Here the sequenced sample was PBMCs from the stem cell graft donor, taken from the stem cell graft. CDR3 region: CASRLAASGRNPYNEQFF. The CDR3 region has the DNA TGTGCAAGTCGCTTAGCTGCTAGCGGGAGGAACCCTTACAATGAGCAGTTCTTC.